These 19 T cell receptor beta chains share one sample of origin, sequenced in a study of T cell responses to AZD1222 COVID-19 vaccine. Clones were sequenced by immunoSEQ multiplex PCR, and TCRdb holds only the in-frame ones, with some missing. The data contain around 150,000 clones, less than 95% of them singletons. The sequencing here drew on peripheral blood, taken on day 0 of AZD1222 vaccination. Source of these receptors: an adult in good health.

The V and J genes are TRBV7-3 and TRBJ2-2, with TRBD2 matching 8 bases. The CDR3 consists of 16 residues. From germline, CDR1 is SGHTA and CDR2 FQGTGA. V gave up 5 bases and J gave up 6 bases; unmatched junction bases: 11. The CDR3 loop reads CASSGSNGLAPGELFF. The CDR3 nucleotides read TGTGCCAGCAGCGGGTCGAATGGACTAGCCCCCGGGGAGCTGTTTTTT.

The CDR3 reads CASSLAVPSGPIYNEQFF. CDR3 coding DNA: TGCGCCAGCAGCTTGGCTGTACCTTCGGGTCCAATTTACAATGAGCAGTTCTTC. The chain recombines TRBV5-1 with TRBJ2-1, with D unresolved. Looked up from germline, CDR1 is SGHRS and CDR2 is YFSETQ. This CDR3 spans 18 amino acids. Trimming removed 0 bases at V and 4 bases at J, with 20 bases between.

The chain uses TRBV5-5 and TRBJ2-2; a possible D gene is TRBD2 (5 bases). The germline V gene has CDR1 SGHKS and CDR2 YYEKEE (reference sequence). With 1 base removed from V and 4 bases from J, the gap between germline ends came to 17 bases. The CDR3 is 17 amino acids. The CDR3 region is CASSLLRSGPSTGELFF. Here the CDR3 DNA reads TGTGCCAGCAGCTTGTTACGGAGCGGACCAAGCACCGGGGAGCTGTTTTTT.

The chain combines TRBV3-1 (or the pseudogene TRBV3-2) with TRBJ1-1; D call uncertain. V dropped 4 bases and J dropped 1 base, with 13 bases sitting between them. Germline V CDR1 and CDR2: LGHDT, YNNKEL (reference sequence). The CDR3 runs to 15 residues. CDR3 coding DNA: TGTGCCAGCAGCCGCAACAGCGGAGGGAACACTGAAGCTTTCTTT. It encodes CASSRNSGGNTEAFF.

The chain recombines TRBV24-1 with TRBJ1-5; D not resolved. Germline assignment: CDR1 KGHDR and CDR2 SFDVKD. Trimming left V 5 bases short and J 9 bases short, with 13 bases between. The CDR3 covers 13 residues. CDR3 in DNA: TGTGCCACCAGTGGAACCCGATGGGGGCCCCAGCATTTT. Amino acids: CATSGTRWGPQHF.

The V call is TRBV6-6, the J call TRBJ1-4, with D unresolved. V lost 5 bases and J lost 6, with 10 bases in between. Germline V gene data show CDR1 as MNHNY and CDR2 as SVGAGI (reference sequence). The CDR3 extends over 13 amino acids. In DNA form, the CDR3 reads TGTGCCAGCAGTCGGAGGCTGGATGAAAAACTGTTTTTT. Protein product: CASSRRLDEKLFF.

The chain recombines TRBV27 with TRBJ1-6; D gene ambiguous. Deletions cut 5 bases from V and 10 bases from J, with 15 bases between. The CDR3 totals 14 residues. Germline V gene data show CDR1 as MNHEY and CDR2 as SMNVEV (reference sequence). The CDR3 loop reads CASSPQSGYSPLHF. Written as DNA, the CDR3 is TGTGCCAGCAGTCCTCAATCGGGATACTCACCCCTCCACTTT.

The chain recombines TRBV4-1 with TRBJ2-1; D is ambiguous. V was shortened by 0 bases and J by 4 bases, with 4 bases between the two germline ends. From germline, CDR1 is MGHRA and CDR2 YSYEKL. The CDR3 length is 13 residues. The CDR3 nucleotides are TGCGCCAGCAGCCAAGAGGGTTACAATGAGCAGTTCTTC. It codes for CASSQEGYNEQFF.

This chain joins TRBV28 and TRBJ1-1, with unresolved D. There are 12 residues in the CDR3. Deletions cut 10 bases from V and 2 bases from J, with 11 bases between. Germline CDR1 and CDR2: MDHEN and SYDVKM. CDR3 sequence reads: CATCWGNTEAFF. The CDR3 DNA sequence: TGTGCCACCTGCTGGGGTAACACTGAAGCTTTCTTT.

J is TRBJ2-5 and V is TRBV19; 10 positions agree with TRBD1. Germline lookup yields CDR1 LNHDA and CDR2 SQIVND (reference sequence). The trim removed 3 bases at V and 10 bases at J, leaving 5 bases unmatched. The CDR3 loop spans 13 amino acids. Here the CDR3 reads CASSMGTGVDQYF. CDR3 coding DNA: TGTGCCAGTAGTATGGGGACAGGGGTGGACCAGTACTTC.

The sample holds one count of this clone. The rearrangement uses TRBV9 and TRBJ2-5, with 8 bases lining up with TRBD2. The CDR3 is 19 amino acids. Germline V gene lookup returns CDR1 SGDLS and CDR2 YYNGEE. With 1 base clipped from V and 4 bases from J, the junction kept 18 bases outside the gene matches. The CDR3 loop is CASSVSSGGAGFRTETQYF. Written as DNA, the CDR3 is TGTGCCAGCAGCGTAAGCTCGGGGGGGGCCGGATTCCGAACAGAGACCCAGTACTTC. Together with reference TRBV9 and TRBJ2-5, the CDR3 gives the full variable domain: DSGVTQTPKHLITATGQRVTLRCSPRSGDLSVYWYQQSLDQGLQFLIQYYNGEERAKGNILERFSAQQFPDLHSELNLSSLELGDSALYFCASSVSSGGAGFRTETQYFGPGTRLLVL.

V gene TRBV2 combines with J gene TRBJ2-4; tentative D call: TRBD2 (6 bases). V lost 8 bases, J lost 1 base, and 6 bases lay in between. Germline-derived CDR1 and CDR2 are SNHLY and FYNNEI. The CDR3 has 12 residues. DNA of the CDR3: TGTGCCAGCGGGAGGGCCAAAAACATTCAGTACTTC. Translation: CASGRAKNIQYF.

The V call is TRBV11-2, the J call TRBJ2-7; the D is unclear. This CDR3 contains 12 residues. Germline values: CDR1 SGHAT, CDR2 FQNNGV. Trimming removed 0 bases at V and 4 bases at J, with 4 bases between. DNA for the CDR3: TGTGCCAGCAGCTTAGACGGGTACGAGCAGTACGTC. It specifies CASSLDGYEQYV.

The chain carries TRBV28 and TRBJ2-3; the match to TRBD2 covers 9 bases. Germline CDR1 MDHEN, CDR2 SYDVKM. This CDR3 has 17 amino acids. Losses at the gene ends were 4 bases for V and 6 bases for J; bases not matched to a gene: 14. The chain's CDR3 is CASSSATGLADSDTQYF. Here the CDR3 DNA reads TGTGCCAGCAGTTCAGCGACGGGACTAGCCGATAGTGATACGCAGTATTTT.

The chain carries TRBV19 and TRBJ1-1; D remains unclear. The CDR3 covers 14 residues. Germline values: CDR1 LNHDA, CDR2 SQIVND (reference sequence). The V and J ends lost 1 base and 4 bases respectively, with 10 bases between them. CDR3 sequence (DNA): TGTGCCAGTAGTATAGCTGTTAGCGGCACTGAAGCTTTCTTT. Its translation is CASSIAVSGTEAFF. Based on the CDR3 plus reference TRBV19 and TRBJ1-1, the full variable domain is DGGITQSPKYLFRKEGQNVTLSCEQNLNHDAMYWYRQDPGQGLRLIYYSQIVNDFQKGDIAEGYSVSREKKESFPLTVTSAQKNPTAFYLCASSIAVSGTEAFFGQGTRLTVV.

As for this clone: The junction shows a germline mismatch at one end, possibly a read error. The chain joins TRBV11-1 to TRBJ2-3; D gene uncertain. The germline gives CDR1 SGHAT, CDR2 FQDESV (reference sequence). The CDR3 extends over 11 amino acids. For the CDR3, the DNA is TGTGCCAGCGGCTTGAGGGATACGCAGTATTTT. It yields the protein CASGLRDTQYF.

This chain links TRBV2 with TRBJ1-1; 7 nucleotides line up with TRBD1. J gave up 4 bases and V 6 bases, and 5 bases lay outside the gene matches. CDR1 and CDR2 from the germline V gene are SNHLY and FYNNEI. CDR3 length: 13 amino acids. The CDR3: CASSLDRATEAFF. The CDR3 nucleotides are TGTGCCAGCAGCCTAGACAGGGCCACTGAAGCTTTCTTT.

Here the CDR3 DNA reads TGTGCCAGCAGCAGTGGCGGTTGGATGGGATCCGGAAACACCATATATTTT. The encoded protein is CASSSGGWMGSGNTIYF. The gene calls are TRBV2 and TRBJ1-3; D not certain. The CDR3 loop spans 17 amino acids. V was clipped by 6 bases and J by 4 bases, with 22 bases between them. CDR1 and CDR2 from the germline V gene are SNHLY and FYNNEI.

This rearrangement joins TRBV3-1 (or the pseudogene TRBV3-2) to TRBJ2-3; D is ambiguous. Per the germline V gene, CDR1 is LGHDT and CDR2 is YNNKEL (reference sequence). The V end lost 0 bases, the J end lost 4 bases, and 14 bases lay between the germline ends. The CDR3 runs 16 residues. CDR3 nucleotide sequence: TGTGCCAGCAGCCAAGAGTTTGGGTCCTCGGCAGATACGCAGTATTTT. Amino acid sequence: CASSQEFGSSADTQYF.